Each of the 11 T cell receptor beta chains below was sequenced from the same sample in a study of T cells in localized non-small cell lung cancer (dated by TCRdb to the early 2020s). Library generation was performed with the immunoSEQ multiplex PCR assay. Sourced from immuneACCESS, this table was stored by TCRdb with only in-frame sequences that have V and J called. A share of the clones is absent; for the studies checked, an unresolved V gene accounts for under half, and the remainder has no known explanation. This sample holds 1,500 to 2,000 clones; roughly 25% were observed only once. Clones ranked in the top ten supply around 13% of the sample. The sample was normal lung tissue next to the tumor, taken before any cancer treatment. The receptors come from a female donor older than 55 with stage II lung adenocarcinoma.

This clone is medium-sized. This rearrangement joins TRBV9 to TRBJ1-4; D is possibly TRBD1 (5 bases). This CDR3 is built from 15 residues. Deletions cut 3 bases from V and 0 bases from J, with 9 bases between. Germline-derived CDR1 and CDR2 are SGDLS and YYNGEE. The CDR3 loop is CASSATTATNEKLFF. CDR3 DNA sequence: TGTGCCAGCAGCGCGACGACAGCAACTAATGAAAAACTGTTTTTT.

In its sample, this clone ranks as medium-sized. This chain connects TRBV11-3 to TRBJ2-7; D might be TRBD1 or TRBD2, each matching 5 bases. Deletions cut 6 bases from V and 2 bases from J, with 14 bases between. The CDR3 length is 14 residues. CDR1 is SGHNT and CDR2 is YENEEA in the germline V gene. CDR3 loop: CASRHPGSPYEQYF. For the CDR3, the DNA is TGTGCCAGCAGGCATCCAGGGAGCCCCTACGAGCAGTACTTC.

The V call is TRBV28, the J call TRBJ2-3, with 8 bases identical to TRBD2. Germline values: CDR1 MDHEN, CDR2 SYDVKM. J gave up 0 bases and V 4 bases, and 9 bases lay outside the gene matches. The CDR3 runs to 17 residues. CDR3 in DNA: TGTGCCAGCAGTTCCCCGGGACTAGTCCCTAGCACAGATACGCAGTATTTT. Residues: CASSSPGLVPSTDTQYF.

By sample share, this clone is medium-sized. The V and J genes are TRBV6-8 and TRBJ2-3; 8 bases line up with TRBD1. Germline-derived CDR1 and CDR2 are MNHGY and SAAAGT. This CDR3 has 15 amino acids. After removal of 2 bases from V and 4 bases from J, the junction contained 5 bases not matched to a gene. CDR3 nucleotide sequence: TGTGCCAGCAGTTACGACAGGGGAGGTTCAGATACGCAGTATTTT. Its protein product is CASSYDRGGSDTQYF.

J is TRBJ2-1 and V is TRBV28, with TRBD2 matching over 10 bases. V trimming: 7 bases; J trimming: 5 bases; junction bases outside the gene matches: 14. The CDR3 runs to 17 residues. The germline CDR1 and CDR2 sequences are MDHEN and SYDVKM. The CDR3: CASTLSWVSGRDNEQFF. CDR3 DNA: TGTGCCAGCACCCTCTCTTGGGTCAGCGGGAGGGACAATGAGCAGTTCTTC. Using reference TRBV28 and TRBJ2-1 for the parts outside the CDR3, the full variable domain is DVKVTQSSRYLVKRTGEKVFLECVQDMDHENMFWYRQDPGLGLRLIYFSYDVKMKEKGDIPEGYSVSREKKERFSLILESASTNQTSMYLCASTLSWVSGRDNEQFFGPGTRLTVL.

This clone was counted between two and nine times. The junction departs from germline at one end; a sequencing error may be responsible. The chain links TRBV6-8 to TRBJ1-4; no definite D call. Germline V gene lookup returns CDR1 MNHGY and CDR2 SAAAGT. CDR3 length: 14 amino acids. Here the CDR3 reads CASTYRKTNEKLFF. The CDR3 coding sequence is TGTGCCAGCACTTACCGGAAAACTAATGAAAAACTGTTTTTT.

This chain connects TRBV11-3 to TRBJ1-4; D possibly corresponds to TRBD1 (6 bases). The CDR3 consists of 15 residues. Deletions cut 5 bases from V and 5 bases from J, with 15 bases between. Germline lookup yields CDR1 SGHNT and CDR2 YENEEA. For the CDR3, the DNA is TGTGCCAGCAGCCTTCTAGGGGGGCAGAATGAAAAACTGTTTTTT. Its protein is CASSLLGGQNEKLFF.

CDR3 protein: CASSLAPGAYGYTF. CDR3 nucleotides: TGCGCCAGCAGCTTGGCCCCGGGGGCGTATGGCTACACCTTC. The chain joins TRBV5-1 to TRBJ1-2; weak D call: TRBD1 (6 bases). CDR3 length: 14 residues. V was shortened by 0 bases and J by 5 bases, with 11 bases between the two germline ends. Per germline, CDR1 SGHRS and CDR2 YFSETQ.

The chain links TRBV11-3 to TRBJ2-1; no clear D. Germline-derived CDR1 and CDR2 are SGHNT and YENEEA. V lost 3 bases and J lost 8, with 14 bases in between. The CDR3 sequence is 14 residues long. The CDR3 loop is CASSLVGGRDEQFF. The CDR3 DNA is TGTGCCAGCAGCTTGGTTGGTGGTCGCGATGAGCAGTTCTTC.

This rearrangement joins TRBV10-2 to TRBJ2-1; possibly TRBD2 for D (5 bases). Germline V lookup: CDR1 WSHSY, CDR2 SAAADI. Trimming removed 4 bases at V and 7 bases at J, with 14 bases between. CDR3 length: 14 residues. The chain's CDR3 is CASSGGVVGNEQFF. The CDR3 DNA sequence: TGCGCCAGCAGTGGGGGAGTAGTCGGAAATGAGCAGTTCTTC.

The V and J genes are TRBV5-1 and TRBJ2-1; D gene uncertain. V lost 0 bases to trimming and J lost 9 bases, with 13 bases between them. Germline V gene data show CDR1 as SGHRS and CDR2 as YFSETQ. CDR3 length: 14 amino acids. CDR3 loop: CASSLEPGLGEQFF. CDR3 DNA sequence: TGCGCCAGCAGCTTGGAACCCGGGCTTGGTGAGCAGTTCTTC.